Each of the 15 T cell receptor beta chains below was sequenced from the same sample in a study of blood T cell repertoires in COVID-19. The method was immunoSEQ multiplex PCR; TCRdb's version includes in-frame clones alone and lacks a portion of them. The data show some 91,000 clones, with approximately 90% seen just once and less than 2% held by the top ten. Input material: peripheral blood. The origin of the receptors is a man in his fifties or sixties with acute or convalescent COVID-19.

The J gene is TRBJ2-1, the V gene TRBV3-1 (or the pseudogene TRBV3-2), with TRBD2 identical over 8 bases. This CDR3 spans 14 amino acids. Trimming at V came to 4 bases and at J to 5 bases, leaving 4 bases not matched to a gene. Germline values: CDR1 LGHDT, CDR2 YNNKEL (reference sequence). CDR3 protein: CASSRRGVNNEQFF. CDR3 coding DNA: TGTGCCAGCAGCCGGCGGGGGGTCAACAATGAGCAGTTCTTC.

This clone appeared a single time. The chain combines TRBV6-5 with TRBJ2-7; no definite D call. V was pared by 7 bases and J by 0 bases, with 10 bases between. The CDR3 length is 13 residues. CDR1 and CDR2 (germline): MNHEY, SVGAGI. The CDR3 nucleotides read TGTGCCAGCATGAGAGACACCTCCTACGAGCAGTACTTC. It translates to CASMRDTSYEQYF.

The rearrangement uses TRBV6-5 and TRBJ1-2; a possible D gene is TRBD1 (6 bases). Germline V lookup: CDR1 MNHEY, CDR2 SVGAGI. The CDR3 extends over 15 amino acids. Trimming shortened V by 5 bases and J by 4 bases, and 17 bases separated the two germline ends. The CDR3 DNA reads as TGTGCCAGCAGTCGCAACAGGGAGTTGTCCTATGGCTACACCTTC. It is translated as CASSRNRELSYGYTF.

The rearrangement uses TRBV27 and TRBJ2-2; unclear D gene. Looked up from germline, CDR1 is MNHEY and CDR2 is SMNVEV (reference sequence). The CDR3 sequence is 14 residues long. The V gene lost 5 bases and the J gene lost 6 bases, with 13 bases spanning the gap. CDR3 residues: CASSTAHLSGELFF. In DNA, the CDR3 is TGTGCCAGCAGTACCGCACATTTGTCCGGGGAGCTGTTTTTT.

The chain joins TRBV29-1 to TRBJ2-4, with TRBD1 matching 8 bases. The V and J ends lost 5 bases and 6 bases, in that order; junction bases with no gene match: 3. CDR1 and CDR2 (germline): SQVTM, ANQGSEA. The length of the CDR3 is 12 residues. The CDR3 bases are TGCAGCGTTTCAGACAGGGGAAACATTCAGTACTTC. It yields the protein CSVSDRGNIQYF.

The rearrangement joins TRBV18 to TRBJ2-5; 8 bases agree with TRBD2. The germline V gene has CDR1 KGHSH and CDR2 LQKENI. V lost 0 bases to trimming and J lost 5 bases; unmatched junction nucleotides: 8. The CDR3 extends over 16 amino acids. CDR3 in amino acids: CASSPPSAGAGETQYF. The DNA of the CDR3 is TGTGCCAGCTCACCACCGTCAGCGGGGGCCGGGGAGACCCAGTACTTC.

This chain joins TRBV10-3 and TRBJ1-4, with D unclear. V lost 0 bases to trimming and J lost 8 bases, with 7 bases between them. This CDR3 has 13 amino acids. Germline V gene data show CDR1 as ENHRY and CDR2 as SYGVKD. CDR3 bases: TGTGCCATCAGTGAGTCGTGGCAGGAAAAACTGTTTTTT. It translates to CAISESWQEKLFF.

The chain joins TRBV6-5 to TRBJ1-1; D gene uncertain. Germline V gene sequence: CDR1 MNHEY, CDR2 SVGAGI. This CDR3 is 14 amino acids long. V was trimmed by 5 bases and J by 6 bases, leaving 16 bases between them. DNA for the CDR3: TGTGCCAGCAGTCGGGCGGTTGAAGCGGCTGAAGCTTTCTTT. The encoded protein is CASSRAVEAAEAFF.

This clone was observed a handful of times. The chain recombines TRBV19 with TRBJ2-5; the match to TRBD2 covers 11 bases. Germline V gene sequence: CDR1 LNHDA, CDR2 SQIVND (reference sequence). The CDR3 is made up of 12 amino acids. The J segment lost 5 bases and the V segment lost 9 bases, leaving 2 bases of the junction unmatched. The CDR3 DNA sequence: TGTGCCAGCAGACTAGCGGGGGAGACCCAGTACTTC. It specifies CASRLAGETQYF.

The chain links TRBV5-1 to TRBJ1-2, with D tentatively TRBD1 (5 bases). Germline-derived CDR1 and CDR2 are SGHRS and YFSETQ. The CDR3 contains 15 residues. Trimming removed 4 bases from V and 0 bases from J, with 13 bases in between. CDR3: CASSDGGSANYGYTF. CDR3 DNA: TGCGCCAGCAGCGACGGGGGATCAGCTAACTATGGCTACACCTTC.

This clone was recorded once. This chain connects TRBV18 to TRBJ1-1, with a possible D match to TRBD1 (5 bases). Looked up from germline, CDR1 is KGHSH and CDR2 is LQKENI. The V end lost 6 bases, the J end lost 0 bases, and 14 bases lay between the germline ends. CDR3 length: 15 amino acids. In nucleotides, the CDR3 is TGTGCCAGCTCCACCAAGGTAGGGGTGAACACTGAAGCTTTCTTT. This translates into CASSTKVGVNTEAFF.

As to this clone: The identical CDR3 is also encoded by other nucleotide sequences in the sample. The rearrangement joins TRBV5-1 to TRBJ1-1; no clear D. The CDR3 is 13 amino acids. The germline CDR1 and CDR2 sequences are SGHRS and YFSETQ. The germline V and J ends were trimmed by 0 bases and 3 bases, with 6 bases remaining between them. The CDR3 protein is CASSLAGDTEAFF. For the CDR3, the DNA is TGCGCCAGCAGCTTGGCCGGGGACACTGAAGCTTTCTTT.

The rearrangement uses TRBV6-4 and TRBJ2-3, with 12 bases lining up with TRBD2. Losses at the gene ends were 5 bases for V and 7 bases for J; bases not matched to a gene: 4. Per the germline V gene, CDR1 is MRHNA and CDR2 is SNTAGT. The CDR3 totals 14 residues. The CDR3 DNA follows: TGTGCCAGCAGTCTAGGACTAGCGGGGTATACGCAGTATTTT. Protein: CASSLGLAGYTQYF.

The chain carries TRBV18 and TRBJ1-2, with D maybe TRBD1 (5 bases). Trimming cost V 2 bases and J 2 bases, with 6 bases left between them. Germline V gives CDR1 KGHSH, CDR2 LQKENI. This CDR3 has 13 residues. CDR3 in DNA: TGTGCCAGCTCACCAGACAGAAACTATGGCTACACCTTC. Translation: CASSPDRNYGYTF.

Here the CDR3 reads CASKWQGQGNQPQHF. CDR3 DNA sequence: TGTGCCAGCAAATGGCAGGGGCAGGGCAATCAGCCCCAGCATTTT. The genes are TRBV6-5 and TRBJ1-5; D may be TRBD1 (6 bases). There are 15 residues in the CDR3. The V end lost 7 bases, the J end lost 2 bases, and 15 bases lay between the germline ends. Per the germline V gene, CDR1 is MNHEY and CDR2 is SVGAGI.